This record looks at one T cell receptor (beta chain) sequence and its context. The antigen it binds to is not known. Per-nucleotide qualities are absent, and no much larger clonotype sits a single base away. This sample is part of a study of cytomegalovirus exposure and HLA in healthy donors (dated by TCRdb to 2017 to 2019). General notes on the study: According to a later analysis, one platform produced both the approximately 110 validation repertoires and the roughly 650 repertoires of the first cohort. To predict cytomegalovirus infection status, the study brought together high-throughput TCR immunosequencing, statistical association of individual TCRs with disease status, and machine learning. Besides the first cohort of about 730 subjects, a separate validation cohort made up of around 120 different subjects was used. The aim of the study was to test whether cataloging public T cell receptors could identify signatures of past pathogen exposure. Overall study results and their limits: The validation cohort had no HLA typing available for a later analysis, so co-occurrence within that cohort was assessed over all 120 or so repertoires. In vitro tests confirmed that a few of the cytomegalovirus-associated TCR beta chains recognize cytomegalovirus antigens. Of the cluster scores, around 95% were above 0 in a later analysis, which found that TCRs clustered in the first cohort also tended to co-occur in the 110 or so validation repertoires. It was suggested by the authors that the approach could potentially be generalized to other disease states and immunological phenotypes. The classifier was reported to diagnose cytomegalovirus status with high specificity and sensitivity in both the original and validation cohorts. The study listed 150 to 200 TCR beta chains as associated with cytomegalovirus. Most TCR sequences were observed very rarely across donors, whereas some public TCRs were present in many individuals.

The donors were included in the validation cohort of some 120 subjects, a group kept apart from the approximately 700-subject first cohort. The germline V gene yields MDHEN for CDR1 and SYDVKM for CDR2. The CDR3, cysteine through phenylalanine, is 15 amino acids long. The read is trimmed to its CDR3 DNA, 45 bases read in frame from base 1. A distance of 17 bases separates the germline ends of V and J, which lose 5 bases and 4 bases respectively. The library relied on the immunoSEQ multiplex PCR assay. The authors processed their data as follows. A statistical classification framework was developed to diagnose cytomegalovirus status using the catalog of TCR beta chain sequences. Entries here come from immuneACCESS through TCRdb and include only in-frame sequences with V and J called. Some clones fail to appear in such tables; in the studies checked, an unresolved V gene covers under half of the shortfall, and the cause of the remainder is unknown. V and J calls and clone size are those listed in that table; D and trimming were worked out from the DNA. Recorded for this sample are about 360,000 clones; about nine tenths of them occurred a single time. Under 0.95% of the sample comes from the top ten.

Sample: PBMCs. The chain employs TRBV28 and TRBJ1-2, and TRBD1 may be the D gene, going by 5 matching bases. The source is a woman aged 18-29 years in good health and CMV-seronegative. The nucleotides are TGTGCCAGCAGTGGGGAGGGCAGGGCGCCCTATGGCTACACCTTC. Its product reads: CASSGEGRAPYGYTF.